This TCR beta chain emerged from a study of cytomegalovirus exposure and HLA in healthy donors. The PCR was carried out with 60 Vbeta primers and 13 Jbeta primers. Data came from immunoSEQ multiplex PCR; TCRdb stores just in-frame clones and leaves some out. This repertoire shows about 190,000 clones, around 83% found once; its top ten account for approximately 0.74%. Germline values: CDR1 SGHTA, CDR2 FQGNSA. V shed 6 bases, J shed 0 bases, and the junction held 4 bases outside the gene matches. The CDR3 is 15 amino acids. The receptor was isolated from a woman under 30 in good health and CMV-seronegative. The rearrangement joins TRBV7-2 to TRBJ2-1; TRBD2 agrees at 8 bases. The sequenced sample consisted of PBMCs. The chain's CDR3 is CASRIAGSSYNEQFF. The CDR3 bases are TGTGCCAGCAGGATAGCGGGGAGCTCCTACAATGAGCAGTTCTTC.